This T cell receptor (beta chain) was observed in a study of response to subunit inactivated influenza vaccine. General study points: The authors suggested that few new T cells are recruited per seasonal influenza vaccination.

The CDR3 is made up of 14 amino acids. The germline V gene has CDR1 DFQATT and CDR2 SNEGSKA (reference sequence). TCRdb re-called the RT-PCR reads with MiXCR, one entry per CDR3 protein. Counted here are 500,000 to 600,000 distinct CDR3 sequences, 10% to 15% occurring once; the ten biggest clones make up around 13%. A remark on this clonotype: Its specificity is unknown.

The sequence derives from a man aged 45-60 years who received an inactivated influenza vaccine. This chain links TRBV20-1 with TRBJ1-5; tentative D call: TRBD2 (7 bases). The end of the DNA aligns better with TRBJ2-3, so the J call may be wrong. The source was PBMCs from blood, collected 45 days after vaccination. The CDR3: CSATRGGGNQPQYF. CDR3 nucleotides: TGCAGTGCTACACGAGGCGGGGGCAATCAGCCCCAGTATTTT.